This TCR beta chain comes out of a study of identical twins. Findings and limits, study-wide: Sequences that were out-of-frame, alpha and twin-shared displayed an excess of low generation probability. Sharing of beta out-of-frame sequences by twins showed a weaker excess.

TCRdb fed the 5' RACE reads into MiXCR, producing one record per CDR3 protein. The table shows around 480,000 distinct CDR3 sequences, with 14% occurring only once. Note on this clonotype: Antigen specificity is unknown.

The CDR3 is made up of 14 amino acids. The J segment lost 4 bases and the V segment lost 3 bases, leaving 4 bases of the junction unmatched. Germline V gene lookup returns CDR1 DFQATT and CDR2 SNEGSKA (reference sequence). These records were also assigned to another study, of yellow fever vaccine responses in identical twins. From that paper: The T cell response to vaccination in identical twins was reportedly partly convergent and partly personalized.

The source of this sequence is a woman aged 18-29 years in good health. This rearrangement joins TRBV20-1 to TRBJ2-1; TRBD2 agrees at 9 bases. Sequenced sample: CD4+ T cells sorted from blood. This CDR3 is CSASRLAAYNEQFF. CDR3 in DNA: TGCAGTGCTAGTCGACTAGCGGCTTACAATGAGCAGTTCTTC.